Reported below is one T cell receptor beta chain. These data come from a study of technical replicates of blood from several donors. The method was immunoSEQ multiplex PCR; TCRdb's version includes in-frame clones alone and lacks a portion of them. The data contain tens of thousands of clones, about 91% of them seen just once; the ten biggest clones take up 0.25%. The CDR3 is 13 amino acids. V was clipped by 4 bases and J by 0 bases, with 6 bases between them. Germline V gene sequence: CDR1 SQVTM, CDR2 ANQGSEA. The chain recombines TRBV29-1 with TRBJ2-2; no reliable D call. The sample was T cells isolated from PBMCs. This receptor was obtained from a human donor in good health. The chain's CDR3 is CSVVYANTGELFF. CDR3 in DNA: TGCAGCGTTGTGTATGCGAACACCGGGGAGCTGTTTTTT.